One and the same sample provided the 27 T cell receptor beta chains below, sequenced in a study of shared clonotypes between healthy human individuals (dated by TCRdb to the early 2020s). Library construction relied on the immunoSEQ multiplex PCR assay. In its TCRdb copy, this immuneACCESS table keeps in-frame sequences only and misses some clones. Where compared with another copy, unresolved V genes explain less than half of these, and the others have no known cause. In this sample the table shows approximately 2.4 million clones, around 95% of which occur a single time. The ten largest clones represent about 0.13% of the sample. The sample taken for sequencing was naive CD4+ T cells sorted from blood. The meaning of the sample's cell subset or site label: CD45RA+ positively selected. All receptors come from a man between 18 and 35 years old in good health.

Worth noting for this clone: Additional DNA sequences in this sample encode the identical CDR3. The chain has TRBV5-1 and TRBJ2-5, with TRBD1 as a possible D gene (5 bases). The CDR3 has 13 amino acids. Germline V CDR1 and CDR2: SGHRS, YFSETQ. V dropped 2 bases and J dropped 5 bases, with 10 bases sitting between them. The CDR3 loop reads CASSLGVPETQYF. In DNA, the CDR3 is TGCGCCAGCAGCTTAGGGGTTCCGGAGACCCAGTACTTC.

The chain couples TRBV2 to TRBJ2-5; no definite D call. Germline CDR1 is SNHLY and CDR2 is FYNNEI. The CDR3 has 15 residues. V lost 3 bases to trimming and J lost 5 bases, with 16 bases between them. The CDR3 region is CASSDRAWVAETQYF. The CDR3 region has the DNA TGTGCCAGCAGTGACCGCGCGTGGGTGGCGGAGACCCAGTACTTC.

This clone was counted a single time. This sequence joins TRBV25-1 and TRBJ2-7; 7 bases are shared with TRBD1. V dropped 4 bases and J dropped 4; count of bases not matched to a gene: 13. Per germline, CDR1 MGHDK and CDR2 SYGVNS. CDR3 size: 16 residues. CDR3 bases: TGTGCCAGCAGTGCCACCCCGTCAGGGGGTACTTACGAGCAGTACTTC. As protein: CASSATPSGGTYEQYF.

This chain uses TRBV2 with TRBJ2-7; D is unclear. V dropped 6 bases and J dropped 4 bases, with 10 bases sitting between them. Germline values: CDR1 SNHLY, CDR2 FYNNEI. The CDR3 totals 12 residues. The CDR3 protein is CASRADGYEQYF. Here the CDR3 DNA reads TGTGCCAGCAGGGCCGACGGTTACGAGCAGTACTTC.

This chain's CDR3 is CASKRTGLYGYTF. CDR3 sequence (DNA): TGTGCCAGCAAAAGGACAGGACTCTATGGCTACACCTTC. The V call is TRBV27, the J call TRBJ1-2, with 7 bases that match TRBD1. Germline V lookup: CDR1 MNHEY, CDR2 SMNVEV (reference sequence). V shed 7 bases and J 4 bases; nucleotides not matched to a gene: 6. CDR3 length: 13 residues.

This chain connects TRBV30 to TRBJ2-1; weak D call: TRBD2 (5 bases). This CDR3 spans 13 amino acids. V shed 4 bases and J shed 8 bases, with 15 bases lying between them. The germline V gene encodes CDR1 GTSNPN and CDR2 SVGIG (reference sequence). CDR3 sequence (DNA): TGTGCCTGGAAGAGGGAACTGTTCGATGAGCAGTTCTTC. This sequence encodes CAWKRELFDEQFF.

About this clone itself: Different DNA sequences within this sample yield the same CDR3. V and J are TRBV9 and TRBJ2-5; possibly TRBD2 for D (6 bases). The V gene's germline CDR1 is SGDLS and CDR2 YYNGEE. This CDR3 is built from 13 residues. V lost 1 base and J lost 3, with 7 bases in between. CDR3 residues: CASSVTGEETQYF. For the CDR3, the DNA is TGTGCCAGCAGCGTAACGGGGGAAGAGACCCAGTACTTC.

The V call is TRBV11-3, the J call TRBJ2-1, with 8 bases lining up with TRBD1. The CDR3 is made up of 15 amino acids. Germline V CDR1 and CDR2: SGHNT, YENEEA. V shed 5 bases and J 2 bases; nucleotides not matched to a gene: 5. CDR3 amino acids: CASSARQGTYNEQFF. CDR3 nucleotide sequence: TGTGCCAGCAGCGCTAGACAGGGGACCTACAATGAGCAGTTCTTC. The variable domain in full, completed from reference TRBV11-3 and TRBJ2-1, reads EAGVVQSPRYKIIEKKQPVAFWCNPISGHNTLYWYLQNLGQGPELLIRYENEEAVDDSQLPKDRFSAERLKGVDSTLKIQPAELGDSAVYLCASSARQGTYNEQFFGPGTRLTVL.

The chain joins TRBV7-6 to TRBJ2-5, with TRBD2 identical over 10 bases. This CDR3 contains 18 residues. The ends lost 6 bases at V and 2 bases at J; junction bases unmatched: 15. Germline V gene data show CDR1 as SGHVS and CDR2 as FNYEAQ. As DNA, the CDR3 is TGTGCCAGCAGTTTTTGGACTAGCGGCCACGGCGGGCAAGAGACCCAGTACTTC. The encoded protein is CASSFWTSGHGGQETQYF.

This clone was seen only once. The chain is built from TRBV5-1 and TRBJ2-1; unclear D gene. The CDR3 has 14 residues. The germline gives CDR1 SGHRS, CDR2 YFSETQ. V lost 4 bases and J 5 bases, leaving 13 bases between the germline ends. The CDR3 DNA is TGCGCCAGCAGCCCCACACCCAATCACAATGAGCAGTTCTTC. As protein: CASSPTPNHNEQFF.

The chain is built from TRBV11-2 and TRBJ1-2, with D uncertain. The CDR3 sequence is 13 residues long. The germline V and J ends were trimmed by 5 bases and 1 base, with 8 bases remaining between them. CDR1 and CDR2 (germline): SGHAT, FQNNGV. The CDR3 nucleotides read TGTGCCAGCAGCGCGGACCTTAACTATGGCTACACCTTC. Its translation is CASSADLNYGYTF. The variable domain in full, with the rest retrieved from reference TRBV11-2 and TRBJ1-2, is EAGVAQSPRYKIIEKRQSVAFWCNPISGHATLYWYQQILGQGPKLLIQFQNNGVVDDSQLPKDRFSAERLKGVDSTLKIQPAKLEDSAVYLCASSADLNYGYTFGSGTRLTVV.

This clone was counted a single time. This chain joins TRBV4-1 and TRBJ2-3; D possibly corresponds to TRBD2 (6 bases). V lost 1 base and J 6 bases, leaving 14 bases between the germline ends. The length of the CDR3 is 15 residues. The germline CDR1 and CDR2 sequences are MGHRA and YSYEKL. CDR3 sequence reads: CASSQAPAGSDTQYF. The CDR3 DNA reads TGCGCCAGCAGCCAAGCCCCCGCGGGGTCGGATACGCAGTATTTT.

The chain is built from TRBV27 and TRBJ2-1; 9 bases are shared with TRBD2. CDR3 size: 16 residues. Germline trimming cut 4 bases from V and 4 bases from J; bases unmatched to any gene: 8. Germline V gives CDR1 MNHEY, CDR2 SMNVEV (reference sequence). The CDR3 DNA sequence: TGTGCCAGCAGTTCAGGCGGGGGGGCGAATTACAATGAGCAGTTCTTC. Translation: CASSSGGGANYNEQFF.

CDR3 sequence reads: CASRSGRGDNEQFF. CDR3 DNA: TGTGCCAGTCGTAGCGGGAGGGGGGACAATGAGCAGTTCTTC. This sequence joins TRBV19 and TRBJ2-1; 11 positions agree with TRBD2. The germline CDR1 and CDR2 sequences are LNHDA and SQIVND (reference sequence). The CDR3 extends over 14 amino acids. Trimming at V came to 8 bases and at J to 5 bases, leaving 5 bases not matched to a gene.

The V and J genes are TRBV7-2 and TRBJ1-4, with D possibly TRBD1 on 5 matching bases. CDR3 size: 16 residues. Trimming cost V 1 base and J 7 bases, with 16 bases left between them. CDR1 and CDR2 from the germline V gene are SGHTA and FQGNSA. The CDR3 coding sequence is TGTGCCAGCAGCTTAGTAGGGGCAGGGTCGCCTGAAAAACTGTTTTTT. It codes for CASSLVGAGSPEKLFF.

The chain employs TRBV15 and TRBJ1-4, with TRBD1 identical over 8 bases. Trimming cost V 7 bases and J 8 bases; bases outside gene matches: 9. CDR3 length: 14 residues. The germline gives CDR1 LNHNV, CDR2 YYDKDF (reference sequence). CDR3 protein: CATKTGDQREKLFF. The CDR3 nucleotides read TGTGCCACCAAGACAGGGGATCAGCGGGAAAAACTGTTTTTT.

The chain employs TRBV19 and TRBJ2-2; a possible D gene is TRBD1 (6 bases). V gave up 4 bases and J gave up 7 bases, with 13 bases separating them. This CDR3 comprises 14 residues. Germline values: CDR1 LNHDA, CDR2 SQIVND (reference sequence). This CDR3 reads CASSTGRGIGELFF. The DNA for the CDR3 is TGTGCCAGTAGTACCGGCAGGGGAATCGGGGAGCTGTTTTTT.

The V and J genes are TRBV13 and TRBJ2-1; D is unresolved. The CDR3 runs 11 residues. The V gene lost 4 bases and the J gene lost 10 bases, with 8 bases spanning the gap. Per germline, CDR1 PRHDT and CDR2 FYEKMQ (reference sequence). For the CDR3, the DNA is TGTGCCAGCAGCTCCTATACGGAGCAGTTCTTC. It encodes CASSSYTEQFF.

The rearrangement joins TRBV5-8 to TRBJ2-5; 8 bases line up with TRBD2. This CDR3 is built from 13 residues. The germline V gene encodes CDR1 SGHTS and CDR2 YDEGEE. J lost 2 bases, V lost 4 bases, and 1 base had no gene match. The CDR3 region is CASSREGQETQYF. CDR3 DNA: TGTGCCAGCAGCCGGGAGGGGCAAGAGACCCAGTACTTC.

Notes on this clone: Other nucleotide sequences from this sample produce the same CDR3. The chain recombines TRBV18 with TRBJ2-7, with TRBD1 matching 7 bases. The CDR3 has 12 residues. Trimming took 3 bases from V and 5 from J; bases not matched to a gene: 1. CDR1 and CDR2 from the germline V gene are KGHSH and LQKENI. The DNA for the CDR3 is TGTGCCAGCTCACCCACAGGGGACGAGCAGTACTTC. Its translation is CASSPTGDEQYF.

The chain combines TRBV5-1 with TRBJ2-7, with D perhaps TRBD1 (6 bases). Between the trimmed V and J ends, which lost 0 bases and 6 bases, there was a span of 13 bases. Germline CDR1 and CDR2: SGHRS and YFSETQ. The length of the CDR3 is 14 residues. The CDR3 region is CASSLDTGTREQYF. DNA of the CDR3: TGCGCCAGCAGCTTGGACACAGGGACCCGCGAGCAGTACTTC.

CDR3 amino acids: CASSPGTSGNQETQYF. The CDR3 DNA follows: TGTGCCAGCAGCCCAGGGACTAGCGGGAACCAAGAGACCCAGTACTTC. The chain joins TRBV5-4 to TRBJ2-5, with 13 bases aligning to TRBD2. With V trimmed by 4 bases and J by 0 bases, 3 bases remained unmatched. Per the germline V gene, CDR1 is SGHNT and CDR2 is YYREEE (reference sequence). CDR3 length equals 16 residues.

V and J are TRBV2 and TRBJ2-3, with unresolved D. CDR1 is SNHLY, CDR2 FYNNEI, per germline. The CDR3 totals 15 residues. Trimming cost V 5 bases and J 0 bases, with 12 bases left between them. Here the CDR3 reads CASSTGRSSTDTQYF. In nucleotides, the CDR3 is TGTGCCAGCAGTACTGGACGGTCTAGCACAGATACGCAGTATTTT.

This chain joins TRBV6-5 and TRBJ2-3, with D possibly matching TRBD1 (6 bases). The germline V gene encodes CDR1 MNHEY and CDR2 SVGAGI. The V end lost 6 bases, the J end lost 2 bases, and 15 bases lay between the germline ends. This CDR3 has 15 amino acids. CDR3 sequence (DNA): TGTGCCAGCAGCACCGGGACACTGAACACAGATACGCAGTATTTT. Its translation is CASSTGTLNTDTQYF.

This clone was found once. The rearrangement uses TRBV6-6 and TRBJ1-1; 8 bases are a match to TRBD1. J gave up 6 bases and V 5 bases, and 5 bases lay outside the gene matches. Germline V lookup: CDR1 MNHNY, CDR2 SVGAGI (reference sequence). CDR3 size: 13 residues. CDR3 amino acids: CASSLQGEAEAFF. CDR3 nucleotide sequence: TGTGCCAGCAGTCTACAGGGGGAGGCTGAAGCTTTCTTT.

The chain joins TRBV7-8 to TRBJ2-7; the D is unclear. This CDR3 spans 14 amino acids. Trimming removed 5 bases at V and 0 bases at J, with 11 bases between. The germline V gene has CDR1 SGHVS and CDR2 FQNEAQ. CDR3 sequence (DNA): TGTGCCAGCAGCCCTGGGAAGGTCTCCTACGAGCAGTACTTC. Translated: CASSPGKVSYEQYF. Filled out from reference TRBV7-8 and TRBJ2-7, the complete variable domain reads GAGVSQSPRYKVAKRGQDVALRCDPISGHVSLFWYQQALGQGPEFLTYFQNEAQLDKSGLPSDRFFAERPEGSVSTLKIQRTQQEDSAVYLCASSPGKVSYEQYFGPGTRLTVT.

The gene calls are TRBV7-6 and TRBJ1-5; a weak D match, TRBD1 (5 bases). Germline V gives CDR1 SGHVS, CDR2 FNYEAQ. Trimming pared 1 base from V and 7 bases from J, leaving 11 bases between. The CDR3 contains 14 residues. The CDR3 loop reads CASSLGPQGQPQHF. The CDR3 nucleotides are TGTGCCAGCAGCTTAGGACCTCAGGGACAGCCCCAGCATTTT.